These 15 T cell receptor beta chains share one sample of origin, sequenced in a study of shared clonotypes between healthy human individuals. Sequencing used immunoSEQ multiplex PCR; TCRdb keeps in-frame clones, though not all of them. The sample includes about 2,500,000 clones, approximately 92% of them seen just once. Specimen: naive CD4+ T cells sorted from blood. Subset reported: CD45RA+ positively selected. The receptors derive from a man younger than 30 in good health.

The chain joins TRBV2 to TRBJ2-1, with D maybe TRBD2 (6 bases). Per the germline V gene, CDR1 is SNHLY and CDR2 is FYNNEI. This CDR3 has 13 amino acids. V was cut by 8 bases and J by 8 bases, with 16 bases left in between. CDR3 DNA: TGTGCCAGCCAGGAGGGTTCAGCGTATGAGCAGTTCTTC. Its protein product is CASQEGSAYEQFF.

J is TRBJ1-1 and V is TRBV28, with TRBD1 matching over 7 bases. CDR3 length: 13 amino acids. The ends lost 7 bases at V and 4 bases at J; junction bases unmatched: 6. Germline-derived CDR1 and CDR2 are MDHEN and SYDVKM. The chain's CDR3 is CASIVQGSTEAFF. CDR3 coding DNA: TGTGCCAGCATCGTACAGGGGAGCACTGAAGCTTTCTTT.

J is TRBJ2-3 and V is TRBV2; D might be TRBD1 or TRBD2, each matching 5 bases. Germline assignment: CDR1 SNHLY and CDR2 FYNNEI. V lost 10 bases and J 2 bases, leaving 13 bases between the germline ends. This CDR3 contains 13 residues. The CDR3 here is CAMQGRFTDTQYF. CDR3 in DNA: TGTGCCATGCAGGGACGCTTCACAGATACGCAGTATTTT.

The CDR3 DNA is TGCAGCGTTGGACAGGCATGGCAAGAGACCCAGTACTTC. Amino acid sequence: CSVGQAWQETQYF. The rearrangement links TRBV29-1 to TRBJ2-5; weak D call: TRBD1 (6 bases). The ends were cut back, 4 bases at V and 2 bases at J, with 11 bases in the middle. This CDR3 is built from 13 residues. Germline V lookup: CDR1 SQVTM, CDR2 ANQGSEA. The full variable domain, its missing parts supplied by reference TRBV29-1 and TRBJ2-5, is SAVISQKPSRDICQRGTSLTIQCQVDSQVTMMFWYRQQPGQSLTLIATANQGSEATYESGFVIDKFPISRPNLTFSTLTVSNMSPEDSSIYLCSVGQAWQETQYFGPGTRLLVL.

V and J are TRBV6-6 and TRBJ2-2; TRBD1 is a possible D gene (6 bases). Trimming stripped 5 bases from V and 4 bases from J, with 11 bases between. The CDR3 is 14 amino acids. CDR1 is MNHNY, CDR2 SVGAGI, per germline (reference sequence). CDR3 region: CASSTGTSTGELFF. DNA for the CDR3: TGTGCCAGCAGTACCGGGACATCCACCGGGGAGCTGTTTTTT.

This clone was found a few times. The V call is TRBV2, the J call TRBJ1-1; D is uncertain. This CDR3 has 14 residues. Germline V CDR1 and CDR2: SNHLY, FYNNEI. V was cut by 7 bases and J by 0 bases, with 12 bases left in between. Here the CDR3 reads CASIYQHMNTEAFF. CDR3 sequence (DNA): TGTGCCAGCATCTACCAACATATGAACACTGAAGCTTTCTTT.

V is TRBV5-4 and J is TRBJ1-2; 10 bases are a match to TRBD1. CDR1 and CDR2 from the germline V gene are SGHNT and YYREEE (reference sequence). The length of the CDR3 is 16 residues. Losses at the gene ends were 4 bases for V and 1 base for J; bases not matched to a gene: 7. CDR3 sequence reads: CASSTPGQGSNYGYTF. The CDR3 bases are TGTGCCAGCAGCACGCCGGGACAGGGGAGTAACTATGGCTACACCTTC.

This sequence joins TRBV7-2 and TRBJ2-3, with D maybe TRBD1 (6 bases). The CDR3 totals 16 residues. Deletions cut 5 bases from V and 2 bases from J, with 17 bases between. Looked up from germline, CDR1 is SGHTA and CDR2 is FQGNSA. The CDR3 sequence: CASSLLGASPTDTQYF. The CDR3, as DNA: TGTGCCAGCAGCCTTCTGGGGGCTTCTCCCACAGATACGCAGTATTTT.

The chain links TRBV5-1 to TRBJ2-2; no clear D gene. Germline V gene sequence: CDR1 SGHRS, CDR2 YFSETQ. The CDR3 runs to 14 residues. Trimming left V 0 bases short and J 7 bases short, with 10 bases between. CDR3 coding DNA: TGCGCCAGCAGCTTGGACCCTACCGGCGGGGAGCTGTTTTTT. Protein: CASSLDPTGGELFF.

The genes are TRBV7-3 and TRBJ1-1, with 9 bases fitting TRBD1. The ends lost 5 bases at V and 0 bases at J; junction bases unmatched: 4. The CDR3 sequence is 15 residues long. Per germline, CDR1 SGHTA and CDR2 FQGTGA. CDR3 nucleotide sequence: TGTGCCAGCAGCGCCGGACAGGGGATGAACACTGAAGCTTTCTTT. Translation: CASSAGQGMNTEAFF. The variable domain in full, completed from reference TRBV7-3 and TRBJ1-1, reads GAGVSQTPSNKVTEKGKYVELRCDPISGHTALYWYRQSLGQGPEFLIYFQGTGAADDSGLPNDRFFAVRPEGSVSTLKIQRTERGDSAVYLCASSAGQGMNTEAFFGQGTRLTVV.

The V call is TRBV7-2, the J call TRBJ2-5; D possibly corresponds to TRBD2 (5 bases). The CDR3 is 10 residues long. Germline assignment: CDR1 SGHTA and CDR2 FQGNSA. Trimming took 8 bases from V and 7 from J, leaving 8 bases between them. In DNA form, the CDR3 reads TGTGCCAGCTCCGAGGGGACCCAGTACTTC. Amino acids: CASSEGTQYF.

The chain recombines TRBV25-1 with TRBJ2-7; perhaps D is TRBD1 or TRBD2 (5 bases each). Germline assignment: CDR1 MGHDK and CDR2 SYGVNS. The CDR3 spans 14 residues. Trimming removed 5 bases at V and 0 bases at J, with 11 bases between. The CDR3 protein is CASSRPGTSYEQYF. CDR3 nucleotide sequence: TGTGCCAGCAGTCGGCCAGGGACCTCCTACGAGCAGTACTTC.

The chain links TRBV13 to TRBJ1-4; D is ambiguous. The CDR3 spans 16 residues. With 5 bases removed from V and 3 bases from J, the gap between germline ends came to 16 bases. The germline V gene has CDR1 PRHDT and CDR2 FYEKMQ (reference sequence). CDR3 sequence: CASSLTTKGSNEKLFF. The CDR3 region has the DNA TGTGCCAGCAGCCTAACAACGAAGGGATCTAATGAAAAACTGTTTTTT. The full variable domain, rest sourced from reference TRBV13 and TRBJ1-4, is AAGVIQSPRHLIKEKRETATLKCYPIPRHDTVYWYQQGPGQDPQFLISFYEKMQSDKGSIPDRFSAQQFSDYHSELNMSSLELGDSALYFCASSLTTKGSNEKLFFGSGTQLSVL.

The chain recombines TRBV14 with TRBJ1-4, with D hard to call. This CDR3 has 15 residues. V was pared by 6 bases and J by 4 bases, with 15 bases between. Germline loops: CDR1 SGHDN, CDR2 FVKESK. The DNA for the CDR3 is TGTGCCAGCAGTCCAGCCGGAAGCCGTAATGAAAAACTGTTTTTT. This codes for CASSPAGSRNEKLFF.

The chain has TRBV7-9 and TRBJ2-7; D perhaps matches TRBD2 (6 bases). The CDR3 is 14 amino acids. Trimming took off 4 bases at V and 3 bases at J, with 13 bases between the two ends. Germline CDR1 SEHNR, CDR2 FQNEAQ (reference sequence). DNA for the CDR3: TGTGCCAGCAGCTCCCTCCCGACTAGCTACGAGCAGTACTTC. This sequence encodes CASSSLPTSYEQYF.